The 13 T cell receptor beta chains reported below all come from one sample, sequenced in a study of neurological immune-mediated disorders. TCRdb recomputed calls from the 5' RACE reads with MiXCR, one row per CDR3 protein. The data contain about 24,000 distinct CDR3 sequences, roughly an eighth of them singletons. Documented time point: technical triplicate 1. Sequenced input: CD4+ T cells from blood. These receptor sequences come from a female donor with HTLV-1-associated myelopathy (HAM/TSP).

Remarks on this clonotype: At one of its ends the junction is not consistent with the germline gene, which may arise from a read error. V is TRBV20-1 and J is TRBJ2-1, with D tentatively TRBD1 (6 bases). This CDR3 has 13 amino acids. Germline loops: CDR1 DFQATT, CDR2 SNEGSKA (reference sequence). The CDR3 reads CSLTGFPYNDQFF. As DNA, the CDR3 is TGCAGCCTCACAGGGTTCCCCTACAATGACCAGTTCTTC.

This clonotype was detected ten times or more. In DNA, the CDR3 is TGTGCCAGCAGCCCCCTACAGGGGGCGGGGAAACTGTTTTTT. Translation gives CASSPLQGAGKLFF. This chain connects TRBV7-9 to TRBJ1-4, with 9 bases aligning to TRBD1. V lost 5 bases, J lost 11 bases, and 9 bases stayed unmatched. The CDR3 runs 14 residues. The germline CDR1 and CDR2 sequences are SEHNR and FQNEAQ (reference sequence).

In this sample, this clonotype turned up many times. The chain has TRBV5-1 and TRBJ1-6; TRBD1 might be the D (6 bases). CDR1 SGHRS and CDR2 YFSETQ come from the germline V gene. The CDR3 length is 15 residues. Between the trimmed V and J ends, which lost 3 bases and 10 bases, there was a span of 17 bases. The CDR3 protein is CASSSTGGPGSPLHF. The CDR3 coding sequence is TGCGCCAGCAGCTCGACCGGGGGGCCAGGGTCACCCCTCCACTTT.

This clonotype was detected ten times or more. As DNA, the CDR3 is TGTGCCAGCAGTTTACAGCCTACCGGGGAGCTGTTTTTT. It encodes CASSLQPTGELFF. The chain combines TRBV12-3 or TRBV12-4 with TRBJ2-2; D gene ambiguous. V lost 2 bases to trimming and J lost 5 bases, with 6 bases between them. The CDR3 contains 13 residues.

By sample fraction, this clonotype is large. Its ends do not fully match the called genes, so a read error is possible. The rearrangement links TRBV20-1 to TRBJ2-1; a possible D gene is TRBD2 (6 bases). Looked up from germline, CDR1 is DFQATT and CDR2 is SNEGSKA (reference sequence). This CDR3 comprises 14 residues. The CDR3 DNA reads TGCAGTGTTAGAGATTGGGACTTTTACAATGAGCAGTTCTTC. Translated: CSVRDWDFYNEQFF.

This clonotype has at least ten counts. The J gene is TRBJ2-5, the V gene TRBV18; D ambiguous. V gave up 0 bases and J gave up 0 bases, with 5 bases separating them. Germline V gene sequence: CDR1 KGHSH, CDR2 LQKENI. The CDR3 loop spans 14 amino acids. CDR3 bases: TGTGCCAGCTCACCACCGCAGAACCAAGAGACCCAGTACTTC. Translated: CASSPPQNQETQYF.

This clonotype was counted many times. V and J are TRBV4-3 and TRBJ2-3; no clear D. V lost 1 base, J lost 3 bases, and 5 bases lay in between. This CDR3 is built from 13 residues. Germline CDR1 LGHNA, CDR2 YSLEER. CDR3 nucleotides: TGCGCCAGCAGCCAAGGCAGTACAGATACGCAGTATTTT. Translation: CASSQGSTDTQYF.

This clonotype was observed many times. The V and J genes are TRBV20-1 and TRBJ1-6; D might be TRBD1 (6 bases). The V end was cut by 0 bases, the J end by 2 bases, with 8 bases between. The CDR3 consists of 15 residues. The germline gives CDR1 DFQATT, CDR2 SNEGSKA (reference sequence). The CDR3, as DNA: TGCAGTGCTAGAGAAACAGGGCCCTATAATTCACCCCTCCACTTT. This gives the protein CSARETGPYNSPLHF.

This clonotype was seen ten or more times. The chain has TRBV4-2 and TRBJ1-4; no clear D gene. The CDR3 is 17 amino acids. CDR1 is LGHNA and CDR2 is YNFKEQ in the germline V gene. V lost 4 bases, J lost 6 bases, and 21 bases lay in between. The CDR3 sequence is CASSLGEMASEHEKLFF. CDR3 bases: TGTGCCAGCAGCCTCGGGGAAATGGCATCCGAACATGAAAAACTGTTTTTT.

In this sample, this clonotype turned up many times. The rearrangement links TRBV20-1 to TRBJ1-1, with D perhaps TRBD1 (5 bases). The length of the CDR3 is 16 residues. V lost 0 bases and J lost 7, with 21 bases in between. Germline CDR1 and CDR2: DFQATT and SNEGSKA (reference sequence). CDR3 DNA: TGCAGTGCTAGAGATGTCCGGGACGGGATCTCTGGTGAAGCTTTCTTT. Translating gives CSARDVRDGISGEAFF.

Ten or more counts support this clonotype. The chain links TRBV19 to TRBJ2-5; TRBD1 is a possible D gene (5 bases). Germline V gene data show CDR1 as LNHDA and CDR2 as SQIVND (reference sequence). This CDR3 region has 12 residues. The V end lost 2 bases, the J end lost 4 bases, and 5 bases lay between the germline ends. For the CDR3, the DNA is TGTGCCAGTAGTATACAGGGAGAGACCCAGTACTTC. Amino acids: CASSIQGETQYF.

This clonotype showed up many times. The chain links TRBV20-1 to TRBJ2-1, with D uncertain. CDR3 size: 12 residues. Germline lookup yields CDR1 DFQATT and CDR2 SNEGSKA (reference sequence). V lost 4 bases and J 8 bases, leaving 12 bases between the germline ends. The CDR3 sequence is CSATPTLDEQFF. The CDR3 bases are TGCAGTGCTACCCCCACTTTAGATGAGCAGTTCTTC.

The genes are TRBV19 and TRBJ2-1; D is undetermined. Germline CDR1 reads LNHDA; CDR2 reads SQIVND (reference sequence). The V end was cut by 5 bases, the J end by 5 bases, with 13 bases between. This CDR3 spans 14 amino acids. The CDR3 reads CASSQQVANNEQFF. Here the CDR3 DNA reads TGTGCCAGTAGTCAGCAGGTGGCAAACAATGAGCAGTTCTTC.